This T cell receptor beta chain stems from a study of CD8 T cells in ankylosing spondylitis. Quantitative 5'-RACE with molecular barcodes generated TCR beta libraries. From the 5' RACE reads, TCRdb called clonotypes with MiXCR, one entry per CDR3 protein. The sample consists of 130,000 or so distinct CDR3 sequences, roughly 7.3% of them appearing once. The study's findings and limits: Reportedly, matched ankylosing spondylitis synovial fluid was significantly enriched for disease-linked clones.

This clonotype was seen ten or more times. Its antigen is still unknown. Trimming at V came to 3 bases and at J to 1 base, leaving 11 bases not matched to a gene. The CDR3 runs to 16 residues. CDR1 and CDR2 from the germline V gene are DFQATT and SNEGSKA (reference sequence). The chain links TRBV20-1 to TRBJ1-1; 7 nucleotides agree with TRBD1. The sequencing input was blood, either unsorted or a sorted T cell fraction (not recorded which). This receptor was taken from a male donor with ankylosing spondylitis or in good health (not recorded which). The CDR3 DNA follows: TGCAGTGCTAGTAAACCCACCGGGACAGCGAACACTGAAGCTTTCTTT. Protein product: CSASKPTGTANTEAFF.